Listed here are 25 T cell receptor beta chains from one sample, sequenced in a study of blood T cell repertoires in COVID-19. TCRdb's table, derived via immunoSEQ multiplex PCR, lists solely in-frame clones and lacks some. Seen here are 270,000 or so clones, 80% to 85% observed once, and the top ten hold roughly 2.9%. Sequencing was carried out using peripheral blood. These TCRs come from a woman aged 55-75 years with active or convalescent COVID-19.

The chain links TRBV27 to TRBJ2-7, with D hard to call. The CDR3 loop spans 12 amino acids. V was trimmed by 5 bases and J by 7 bases, leaving 12 bases between them. The germline V gene has CDR1 MNHEY and CDR2 SMNVEV (reference sequence). This CDR3 reads CASSPNEWEQYF. CDR3 sequence (DNA): TGTGCCAGCAGTCCTAACGAATGGGAGCAGTACTTC.

J is TRBJ1-1 and V is TRBV11-2, with a possible D match to TRBD1 (6 bases). Germline assignment: CDR1 SGHAT and CDR2 FQNNGV. The CDR3 has 15 residues. V dropped 0 bases and J dropped 6 bases, with 14 bases sitting between them. CDR3 sequence (DNA): TGTGCCAGCAGCTTAGATCCGGGAGGACAGCCTGAAGCTTTCTTT. Protein sequence: CASSLDPGGQPEAFF.

The chain recombines TRBV9 with TRBJ2-5; no firm D call. The CDR3 sequence is 13 residues long. CDR1 is SGDLS, CDR2 YYNGEE, per germline. Trimming stripped 1 base from V and 3 bases from J, with 7 bases between. Here the CDR3 reads CASSVNGEETQYF. The DNA of the CDR3 is TGTGCCAGCAGCGTAAACGGTGAAGAGACCCAGTACTTC.

This rearrangement joins TRBV7-2 to TRBJ1-6, with TRBD1 identical over 9 bases. Trimming removed 5 bases from V and 6 bases from J; junction bases left unmatched: 5. This CDR3 is 15 amino acids long. Germline V gene data show CDR1 as SGHTA and CDR2 as FQGNSA. CDR3 region: CASSVGTGINSPLHF. CDR3 bases: TGTGCCAGCAGCGTGGGGACAGGGATTAATTCACCCCTCCACTTT.

The rearrangement links TRBV12-3 or TRBV12-4 to TRBJ1-4; 8 bases map to TRBD1. CDR3 size: 13 residues. The junction had 6 bases not matched to a gene; V was cut back by 5 bases and J by 10 bases. The CDR3 coding sequence is TGTGCCAGCAGTCCGCGTGACAGGGGAAAACTGTTTTTT. This codes for CASSPRDRGKLFF.

The chain couples TRBV12-5 to TRBJ1-6; D is possibly TRBD1 (5 bases). The CDR3 covers 16 residues. With 7 bases removed from V and 7 bases from J, the gap between germline ends came to 20 bases. Looked up from germline, CDR1 is LGHNT and CDR2 is FRNRAP. This chain's CDR3 is CASALVPGISNSPLHF. CDR3 nucleotides: TGTGCTAGTGCCCTCGTCCCAGGGATTTCCAATTCACCCCTCCACTTT.

The rearrangement joins TRBV7-2 to TRBJ1-2; D gene ambiguous. Germline loops: CDR1 SGHTA, CDR2 FQGNSA. Trimming pared 5 bases from V and 4 bases from J, leaving 23 bases between. The CDR3 loop spans 17 amino acids. The CDR3 sequence: CASSLLPDGFAGYGYTF. Here the CDR3 DNA reads TGTGCCAGCAGCCTATTACCTGACGGGTTCGCGGGCTATGGCTACACCTTC.

J is TRBJ2-5 and V is TRBV5-4; 10 nucleotides line up with TRBD2. Germline CDR1 reads SGHNT; CDR2 reads YYREEE (reference sequence). V trimming: 2 bases; J trimming: 3 bases; junction bases outside the gene matches: 4. The CDR3 covers 15 residues. The CDR3 here is CASSLVAGGEETQYF. In DNA form, the CDR3 reads TGTGCCAGCAGCTTAGTAGCGGGGGGTGAAGAGACCCAGTACTTC. Filled out from reference TRBV5-4 and TRBJ2-5, the complete variable domain reads ETGVTQSPTHLIKTRGQQVTLRCSSQSGHNTVSWYQQALGQGPQFIFQYYREEENGRGNFPPRFSGLQFPNYSSELNVNALELDDSALYLCASSLVAGGEETQYFGPGTRLLVL.

The V and J genes are TRBV18 and TRBJ1-2; TRBD1 might be the D (6 bases). Per the germline V gene, CDR1 is KGHSH and CDR2 is LQKENI. V shed 3 bases and J shed 4 bases, with 9 bases lying between them. CDR3 size: 13 residues. CDR3 amino acids: CASSPTTGYGYTF. CDR3 sequence (DNA): TGTGCCAGCTCACCCACGACAGGCTATGGCTACACCTTC.

This chain uses TRBV6-5 with TRBJ1-2, with TRBD1 matching 9 bases. The CDR3 has 15 amino acids. The trim removed 6 bases at V and 4 bases at J, leaving 9 bases unmatched. Germline V lookup: CDR1 MNHEY, CDR2 SVGAGI. The CDR3 sequence: CASSRTDRGLYGYTF. CDR3 nucleotide sequence: TGTGCCAGCAGCCGCACGGACAGGGGACTCTATGGCTACACCTTC.

J is TRBJ2-1 and V is TRBV11-2; a possible D gene is TRBD2 (6 bases). Trimming removed 1 base from V and 10 bases from J, with 11 bases in between. The CDR3 is 13 residues long. Germline V gene data show CDR1 as SGHAT and CDR2 as FQNNGV. The CDR3 nucleotides are TGTGCCAGCAGCTTAGGCGGGGTCGGGGAGCAGTTCTTC. This sequence encodes CASSLGGVGEQFF.

The chain combines TRBV25-1 with TRBJ2-7, with 9 bases lining up with TRBD2. V lost 5 bases, J lost 3 bases, and 8 bases stayed unmatched. The CDR3 contains 15 residues. The germline V gene has CDR1 MGHDK and CDR2 SYGVNS. The CDR3 protein is CASSKDLAGFYEQYF. In DNA, the CDR3 is TGTGCCAGCAGTAAAGATCTAGCGGGGTTCTACGAGCAGTACTTC.

The J gene is TRBJ1-4, the V gene TRBV3-1 (or the pseudogene TRBV3-2); D is possibly TRBD1 (6 bases). V was trimmed by 4 bases and J by 3 bases, leaving 12 bases between them. From germline, CDR1 is LGHDT and CDR2 YNNKEL (reference sequence). This CDR3 is 15 amino acids long. DNA of the CDR3: TGTGCCAGCAGCCCGACACAGGGCCCTAATGAAAAACTGTTTTTT. Translated, it gives CASSPTQGPNEKLFF.

The V call is TRBV5-1, the J call TRBJ1-2; a possible D gene is TRBD1 (6 bases). Germline lookup yields CDR1 SGHRS and CDR2 YFSETQ. V dropped 3 bases and J dropped 7 bases, with 19 bases sitting between them. The CDR3 consists of 15 residues. The CDR3 DNA reads TGCGCCAGCAGCTCGGATATCGGGGGGCGGGGTGGCTACACCTTC. Amino acid sequence: CASSSDIGGRGGYTF.

This clone showed up just a few times. This chain links TRBV2 with TRBJ1-4; 10 nucleotides agree with TRBD1. Germline V gene sequence: CDR1 SNHLY, CDR2 FYNNEI. The CDR3 has 19 residues. V lost 2 bases to trimming and J lost 5 bases; unmatched junction nucleotides: 14. CDR3 bases: TGTGCCAGCAGTGAATACCCCCCCGGGACAGGGGTCTTAAATGAAAAACTGTTTTTT. Translating gives CASSEYPPGTGVLNEKLFF.

The chain links TRBV5-5 to TRBJ2-2; TRBD1 is a possible D gene (6 bases). The ends were cut back, 2 bases at V and 0 bases at J, with 11 bases in the middle. Germline CDR1 reads SGHKS; CDR2 reads YYEKEE (reference sequence). The CDR3 consists of 16 residues. The CDR3 is CASSFTGHANTGELFF. The CDR3 DNA reads as TGTGCCAGCAGCTTTACAGGGCACGCGAACACCGGGGAGCTGTTTTTT.

The CDR3: CAWGDGYEQYF. The CDR3 nucleotides are TGTGCCTGGGGAGACGGGTACGAGCAGTACTTC. The chain carries TRBV30 and TRBJ2-7; D call uncertain. V was shortened by 5 bases and J by 4 bases, with 9 bases between the two germline ends. Germline values: CDR1 GTSNPN, CDR2 SVGIG (reference sequence). The CDR3 loop spans 11 amino acids.

Only a few counts were recorded for this clone. The chain employs TRBV7-2 and TRBJ1-2, with 8 bases lining up with TRBD1. V was pared by 4 bases and J by 8 bases, with 9 bases of the junction left unmatched. Germline V gene lookup returns CDR1 SGHTA and CDR2 FQGNSA. There are 14 residues in the CDR3. CDR3 region: CASSSQGTGRGYTF. In nucleotides, the CDR3 is TGTGCCAGCAGCTCCCAAGGGACAGGTCGGGGCTACACCTTC. Based on the CDR3 plus reference TRBV7-2 and TRBJ1-2, the full variable domain is GAGVSQSPSNKVTEKGKDVELRCDPISGHTALYWYRQSLGQGLEFLIYFQGNSAPDKSGLPSDRFSAERTGGSVSTLTIQRTQQEDSAVYLCASSSQGTGRGYTFGSGTRLTVV.

The rearrangement uses TRBV27 and TRBJ2-1; 12 bases map to TRBD1. The CDR3 consists of 15 residues. Germline V gene sequence: CDR1 MNHEY, CDR2 SMNVEV (reference sequence). With V trimmed by 7 bases and J by 8 bases, 9 bases remained unmatched. The DNA for the CDR3 is TGTGCCAGCAAGGAACGGGACAGGGGGCTTGATGAGCAGTTCTTC. Its protein is CASKERDRGLDEQFF.

The DNA of the CDR3 is TGTGCCAGCAAAGGGGGCTATTACGAGCAGTACTTC. This translates into CASKGGYYEQYF. This chain connects TRBV6-5 to TRBJ2-7; TRBD1 matches 7 bases. The CDR3 extends over 12 amino acids. The V segment lost 7 bases and the J segment 4 bases; nucleotides outside the gene matches: 4. Germline V gene lookup returns CDR1 MNHEY and CDR2 SVGAGI.

The chain combines TRBV11-1 with TRBJ1-2; tentative D call: TRBD1 (6 bases). V was pared by 1 base and J by 4 bases, with 10 bases between. This CDR3 has 14 residues. Germline V gene data show CDR1 as SGHAT and CDR2 as FQDESV (reference sequence). CDR3: CASSLDGQPYGYTF. CDR3 nucleotides: TGTGCCAGCAGCTTAGACGGACAGCCCTATGGCTACACCTTC.

There are a few counts of this clone. V usage is TRBV25-1 and J usage is TRBJ2-5; TRBD1 agrees at 7 bases. V lost 3 bases and J lost 2; bases outside the gene matches: 9. Germline values: CDR1 MGHDK, CDR2 SYGVNS. The CDR3 covers 16 residues. The CDR3 DNA reads TGTGCCAGCAGTGATTCCCGGACAGGTTGGCAAGAGACCCAGTACTTC. It codes for CASSDSRTGWQETQYF. The full variable domain, with the rest looked up from reference TRBV25-1 and TRBJ2-5, is EADIYQTPRYLVIGTGKKITLECSQTMGHDKMYWYQQDPGMELHLIHYSYGVNSTEKGDLSSESTVSRIRTEHFPLTLESARPSHTSQYLCASSDSRTGWQETQYFGPGTRLLVL.

This sequence joins TRBV4-2 and TRBJ1-5; perhaps TRBD1 as D (6 bases). This CDR3 comprises 16 residues. Germline V gene lookup returns CDR1 LGHNA and CDR2 YNFKEQ. V shed 0 bases and J shed 11 bases, with 20 bases lying between them. The CDR3, as DNA: TGTGCCAGCAGCCAAGAAGTCGCCAGGGCGGGGGGCGCCCAGCATTTT. This sequence encodes CASSQEVARAGGAQHF.

V is TRBV3-1 (or the pseudogene TRBV3-2) and J is TRBJ1-6; 9 positions agree with TRBD1. Germline V lookup: CDR1 LGHDT, CDR2 YNNKEL (reference sequence). V was clipped by 2 bases and J by 11 bases; unmatched bases: 4. The CDR3 is made up of 14 amino acids. CDR3 amino acids: CASSQSGTGTPLHF. The CDR3 region has the DNA TGTGCCAGCAGCCAATCCGGGACAGGGACACCCCTCCACTTT.

The chain employs TRBV15 and TRBJ2-5; unclear D gene. Per germline, CDR1 LNHNV and CDR2 YYDKDF (reference sequence). Trimming took off 3 bases at V and 5 bases at J, with 16 bases between the two ends. The CDR3 sequence is 15 residues long. The CDR3, as DNA: TGTGCCACCAGCAGTTCACCCCCGCCTCGGGAGACCCAGTACTTC. This encodes CATSSSPPPRETQYF.